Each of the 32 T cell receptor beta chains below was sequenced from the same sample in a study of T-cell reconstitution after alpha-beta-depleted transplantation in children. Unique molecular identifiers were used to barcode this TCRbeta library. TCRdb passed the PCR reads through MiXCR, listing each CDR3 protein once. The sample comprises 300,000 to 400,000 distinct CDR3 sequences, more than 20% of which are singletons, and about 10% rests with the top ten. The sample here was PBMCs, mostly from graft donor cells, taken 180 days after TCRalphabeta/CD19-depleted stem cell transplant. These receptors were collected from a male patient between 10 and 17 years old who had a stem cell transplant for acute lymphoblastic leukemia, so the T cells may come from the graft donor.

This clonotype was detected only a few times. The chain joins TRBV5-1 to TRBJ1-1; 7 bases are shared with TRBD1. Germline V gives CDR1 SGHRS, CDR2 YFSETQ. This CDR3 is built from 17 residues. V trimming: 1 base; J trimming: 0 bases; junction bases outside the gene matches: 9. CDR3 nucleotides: TGCGCCAGCAGCTTGTTCCTCCGGACAGGCTTGAACACTGAAGCTTTCTTT. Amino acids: CASSLFLRTGLNTEAFF.

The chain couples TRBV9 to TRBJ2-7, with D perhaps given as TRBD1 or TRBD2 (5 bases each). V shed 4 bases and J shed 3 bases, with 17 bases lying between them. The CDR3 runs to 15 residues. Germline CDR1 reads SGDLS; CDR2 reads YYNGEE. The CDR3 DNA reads TGTGCCAGCAGCCAACCCGGGACGGGTTACTACGAGCAGTACTTC. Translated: CASSQPGTGYYEQYF. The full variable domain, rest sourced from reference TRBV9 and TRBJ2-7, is DSGVTQTPKHLITATGQRVTLRCSPRSGDLSVYWYQQSLDQGLQFLIQYYNGEERAKGNILERFSAQQFPDLHSELNLSSLELGDSALYFCASSQPGTGYYEQYFGPGTRLTVT.

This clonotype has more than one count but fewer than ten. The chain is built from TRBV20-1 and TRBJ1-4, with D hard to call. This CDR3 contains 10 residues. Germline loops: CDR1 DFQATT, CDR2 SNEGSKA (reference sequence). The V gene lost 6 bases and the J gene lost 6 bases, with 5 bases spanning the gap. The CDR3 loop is CSAVDEKLFF. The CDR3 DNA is TGCAGTGCGGTAGATGAAAAACTGTTTTTT.

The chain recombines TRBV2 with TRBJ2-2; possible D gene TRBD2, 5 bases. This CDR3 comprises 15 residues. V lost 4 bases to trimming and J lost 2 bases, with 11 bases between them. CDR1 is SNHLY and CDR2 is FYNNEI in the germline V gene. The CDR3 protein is CASSVEGGNTGELFF. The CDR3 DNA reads TGTGCCAGCAGTGTAGAAGGAGGCAACACCGGGGAGCTGTTTTTT.

The CDR3 coding sequence is TGTGCCATCAGGAAAGACAGCCTGAACACTGAAGCTTTCTTT. Translating it yields CAIRKDSLNTEAFF. The chain joins TRBV10-3 to TRBJ1-1; tentatively, D is TRBD1 (5 bases). The V gene's germline CDR1 is ENHRY and CDR2 SYGVKD. The V end lost 6 bases, the J end lost 0 bases, and 11 bases lay between the germline ends. This CDR3 region has 14 residues.

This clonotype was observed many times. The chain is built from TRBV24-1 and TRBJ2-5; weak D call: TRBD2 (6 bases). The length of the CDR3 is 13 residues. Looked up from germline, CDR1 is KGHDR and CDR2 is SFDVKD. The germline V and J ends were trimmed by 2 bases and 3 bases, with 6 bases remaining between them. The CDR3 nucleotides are TGTGCCACCAGTGATTGGGGGGAAGAGACCCAGTACTTC. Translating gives CATSDWGEETQYF.

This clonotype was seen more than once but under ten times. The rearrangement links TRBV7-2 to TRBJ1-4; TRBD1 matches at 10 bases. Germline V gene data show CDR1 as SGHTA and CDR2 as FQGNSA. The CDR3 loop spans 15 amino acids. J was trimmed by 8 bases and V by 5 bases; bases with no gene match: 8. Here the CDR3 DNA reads TGTGCCAGCAGCCCTAGACAGGGGGCAGTGGAAAAACTGTTTTTT. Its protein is CASSPRQGAVEKLFF.

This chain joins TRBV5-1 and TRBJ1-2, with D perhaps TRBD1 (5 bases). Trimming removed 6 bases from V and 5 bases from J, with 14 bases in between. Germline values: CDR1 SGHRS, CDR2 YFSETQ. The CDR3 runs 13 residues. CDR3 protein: CASMGLQWYGYTF. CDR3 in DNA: TGCGCCAGCATGGGACTACAGTGGTATGGCTACACCTTC.

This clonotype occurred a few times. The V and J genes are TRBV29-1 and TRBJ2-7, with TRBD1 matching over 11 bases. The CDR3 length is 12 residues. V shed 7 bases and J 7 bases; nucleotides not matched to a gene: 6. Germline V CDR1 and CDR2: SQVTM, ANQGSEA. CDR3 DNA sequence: TGCAGCGCCCAGGACAGGGGGCGAGAGCAGTACTTC. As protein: CSAQDRGREQYF.

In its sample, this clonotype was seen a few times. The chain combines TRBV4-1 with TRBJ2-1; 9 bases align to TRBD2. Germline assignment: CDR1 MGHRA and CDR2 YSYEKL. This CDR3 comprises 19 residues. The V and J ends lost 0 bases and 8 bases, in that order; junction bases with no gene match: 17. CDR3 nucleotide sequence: TGCGCCAGCAGCCAAGATCGGATTTTTGCGGGAGGGCCGTCCGATGAGCAGTTCTTC. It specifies CASSQDRIFAGGPSDEQFF.

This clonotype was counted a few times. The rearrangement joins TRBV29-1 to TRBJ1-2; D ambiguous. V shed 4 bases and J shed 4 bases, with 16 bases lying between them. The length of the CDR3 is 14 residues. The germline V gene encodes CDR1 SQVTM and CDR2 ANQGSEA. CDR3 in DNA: TGCAGCGTTGGTGAAGGGCACATCCTCTATGGCTACACCTTC. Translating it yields CSVGEGHILYGYTF.

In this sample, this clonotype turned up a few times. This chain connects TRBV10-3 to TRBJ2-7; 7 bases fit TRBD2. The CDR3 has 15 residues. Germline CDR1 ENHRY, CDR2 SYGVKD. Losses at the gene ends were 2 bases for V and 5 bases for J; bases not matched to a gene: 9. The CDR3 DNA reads TGTGCCATCAGTGAGGTGGGGGGAGGGAGCGACGAGCAGTACTTC. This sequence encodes CAISEVGGGSDEQYF.

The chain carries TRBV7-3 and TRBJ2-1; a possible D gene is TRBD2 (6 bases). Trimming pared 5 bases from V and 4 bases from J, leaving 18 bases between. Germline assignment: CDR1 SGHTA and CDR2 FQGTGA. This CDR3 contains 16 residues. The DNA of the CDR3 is TGTGCCAGCAGCCCTACGATCGGGACTGGTTACAATGAGCAGTTCTTC. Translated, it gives CASSPTIGTGYNEQFF.

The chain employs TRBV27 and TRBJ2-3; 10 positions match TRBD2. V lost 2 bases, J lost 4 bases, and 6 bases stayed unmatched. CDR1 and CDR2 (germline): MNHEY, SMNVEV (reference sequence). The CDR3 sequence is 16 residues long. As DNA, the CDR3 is TGTGCCAGCAGTTTAAGTACTAGCGGGATAGCAGATACGCAGTATTTT. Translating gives CASSLSTSGIADTQYF.

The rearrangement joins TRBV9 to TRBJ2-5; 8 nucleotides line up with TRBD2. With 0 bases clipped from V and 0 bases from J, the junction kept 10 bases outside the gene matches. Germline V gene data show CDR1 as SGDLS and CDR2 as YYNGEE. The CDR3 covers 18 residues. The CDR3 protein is CASSVGRGGLGYQETQYF. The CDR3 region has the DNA TGTGCCAGCAGCGTAGGGAGGGGGGGACTAGGTTACCAAGAGACCCAGTACTTC.

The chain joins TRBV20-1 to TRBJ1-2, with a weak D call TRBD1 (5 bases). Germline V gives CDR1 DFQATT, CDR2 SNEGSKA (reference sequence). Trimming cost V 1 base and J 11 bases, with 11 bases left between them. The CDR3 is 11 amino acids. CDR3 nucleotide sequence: TGCAGTGCTAGAGGGTCGGAGGGGTACACCTTC. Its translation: CSARGSEGYTF.

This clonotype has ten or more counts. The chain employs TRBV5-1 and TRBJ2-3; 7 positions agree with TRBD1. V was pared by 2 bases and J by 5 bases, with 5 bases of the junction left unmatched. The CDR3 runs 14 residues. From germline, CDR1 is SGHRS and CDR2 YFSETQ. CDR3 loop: CASSFDRAGDTQYF. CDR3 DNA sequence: TGCGCCAGCAGCTTCGACAGGGCCGGAGATACGCAGTATTTT.

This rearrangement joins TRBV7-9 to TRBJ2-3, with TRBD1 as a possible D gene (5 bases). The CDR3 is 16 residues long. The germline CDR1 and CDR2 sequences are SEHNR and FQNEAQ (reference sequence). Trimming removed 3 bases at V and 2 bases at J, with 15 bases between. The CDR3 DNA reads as TGTGCCAGCAGCTTCATTCAGGGCAGGACCACAGATACGCAGTATTTT. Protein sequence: CASSFIQGRTTDTQYF. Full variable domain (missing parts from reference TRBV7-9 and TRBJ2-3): DTGVSQNPRHKITKRGQNVTFRCDPISEHNRLYWYRQTLGQGPEFLTYFQNEAQLEKSRLLSDRFSAERPKGSFSTLEIQRTEQGDSAMYLCASSFIQGRTTDTQYFGPGTRLTVL.

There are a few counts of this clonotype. CDR3 sequence: CSAGFLGGQETQYF. The CDR3 bases are TGCAGTGCAGGATTTTTAGGGGGTCAAGAGACCCAGTACTTC. This chain connects TRBV20-1 to TRBJ2-5, with D tentatively TRBD1 (6 bases). Trimming pared 6 bases from V and 2 bases from J, leaving 16 bases between. Per the germline V gene, CDR1 is DFQATT and CDR2 is SNEGSKA (reference sequence). The CDR3 is 14 amino acids.

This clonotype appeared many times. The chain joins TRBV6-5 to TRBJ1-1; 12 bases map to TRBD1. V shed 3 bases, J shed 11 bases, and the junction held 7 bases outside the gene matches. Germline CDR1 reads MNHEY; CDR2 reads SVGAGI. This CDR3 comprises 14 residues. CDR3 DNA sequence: TGTGCCAGCAGTTATGGGACAGGGGGCGCATGGGCTTTCTTT. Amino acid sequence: CASSYGTGGAWAFF.

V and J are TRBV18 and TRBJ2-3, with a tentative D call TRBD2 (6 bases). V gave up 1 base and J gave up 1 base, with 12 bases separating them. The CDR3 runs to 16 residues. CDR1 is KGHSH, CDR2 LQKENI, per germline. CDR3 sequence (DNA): TGTGCCAGCTCACCACTACCGGGGGTTGGCACAGATACGCAGTATTTT. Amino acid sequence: CASSPLPGVGTDTQYF.

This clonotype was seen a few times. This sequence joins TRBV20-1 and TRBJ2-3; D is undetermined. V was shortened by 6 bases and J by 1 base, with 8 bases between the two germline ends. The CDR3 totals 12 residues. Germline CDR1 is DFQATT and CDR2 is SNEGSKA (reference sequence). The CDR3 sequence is CSAPQGTDTQYF. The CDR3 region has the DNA TGCAGTGCCCCCCAGGGCACAGATACGCAGTATTTT.

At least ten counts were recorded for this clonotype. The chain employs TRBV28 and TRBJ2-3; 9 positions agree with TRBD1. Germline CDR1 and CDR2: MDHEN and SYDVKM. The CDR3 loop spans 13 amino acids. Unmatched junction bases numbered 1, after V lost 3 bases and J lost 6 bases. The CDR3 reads CASSLDRGDTQYF. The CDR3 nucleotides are TGTGCCAGCAGTTTGGACAGGGGCGATACGCAGTATTTT.

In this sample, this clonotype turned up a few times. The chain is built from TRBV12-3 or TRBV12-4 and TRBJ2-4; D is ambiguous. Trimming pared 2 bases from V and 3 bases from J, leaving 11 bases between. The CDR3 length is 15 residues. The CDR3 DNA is TGTGCCAGCAGTTTACTCAGGCTAGTCAAAAACATTCAGTACTTC. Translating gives CASSLLRLVKNIQYF.

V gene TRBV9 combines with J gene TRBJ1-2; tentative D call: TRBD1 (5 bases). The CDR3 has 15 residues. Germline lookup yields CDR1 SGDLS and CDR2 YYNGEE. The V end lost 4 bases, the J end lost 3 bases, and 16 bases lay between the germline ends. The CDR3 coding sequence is TGTGCCAGCAGCCCGACGTGGGGCTCCCACTATGGCTACACCTTC. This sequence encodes CASSPTWGSHYGYTF.

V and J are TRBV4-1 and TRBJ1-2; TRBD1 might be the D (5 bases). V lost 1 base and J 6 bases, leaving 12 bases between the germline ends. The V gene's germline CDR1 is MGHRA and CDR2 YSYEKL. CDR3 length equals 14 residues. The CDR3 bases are TGCGCCAGCAGCCAAGCTGGGGGGTTCCATGGCTACACCTTC. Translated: CASSQAGGFHGYTF.

CDR3 loop: CASSYGTGNQPQHF. The CDR3 DNA reads TGCGCCAGCAGCTACGGGACAGGGAATCAGCCCCAGCATTTT. The V gene is TRBV5-1, the J gene TRBJ1-5; 9 positions match TRBD1. The germline V gene encodes CDR1 SGHRS and CDR2 YFSETQ. Trimming cost V 3 bases and J 4 bases; bases outside gene matches: 2. This CDR3 is 14 amino acids long.

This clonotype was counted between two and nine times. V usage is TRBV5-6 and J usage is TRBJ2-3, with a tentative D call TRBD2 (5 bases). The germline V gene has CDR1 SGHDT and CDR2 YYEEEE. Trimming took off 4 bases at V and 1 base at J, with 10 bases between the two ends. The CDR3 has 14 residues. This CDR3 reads CASSTLGGTDTQYF. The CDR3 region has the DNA TGTGCCAGCAGCACACTCGGGGGCACAGATACGCAGTATTTT.

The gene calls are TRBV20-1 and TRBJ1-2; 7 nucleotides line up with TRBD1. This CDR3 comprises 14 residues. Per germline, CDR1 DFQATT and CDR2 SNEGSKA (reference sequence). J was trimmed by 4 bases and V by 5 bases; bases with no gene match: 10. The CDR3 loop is CSAGTGVASYGYTF. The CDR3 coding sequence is TGCAGTGCTGGAACAGGGGTGGCTTCCTATGGCTACACCTTC.

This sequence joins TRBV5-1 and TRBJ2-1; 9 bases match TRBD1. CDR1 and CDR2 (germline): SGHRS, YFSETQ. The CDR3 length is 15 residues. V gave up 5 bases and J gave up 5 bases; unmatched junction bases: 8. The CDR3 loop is CASRPGQGRDNEQFF. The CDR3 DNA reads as TGCGCCAGCAGACCTGGACAGGGGAGGGACAATGAGCAGTTCTTC.

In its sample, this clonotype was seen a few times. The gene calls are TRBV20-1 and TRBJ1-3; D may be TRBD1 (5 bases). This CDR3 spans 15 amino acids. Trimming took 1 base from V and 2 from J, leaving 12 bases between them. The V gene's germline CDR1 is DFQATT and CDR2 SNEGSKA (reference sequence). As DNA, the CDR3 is TGCAGTGCTAGAGTGGCCTGGGGCGCTGGAAACACCATATATTTT. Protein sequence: CSARVAWGAGNTIYF.

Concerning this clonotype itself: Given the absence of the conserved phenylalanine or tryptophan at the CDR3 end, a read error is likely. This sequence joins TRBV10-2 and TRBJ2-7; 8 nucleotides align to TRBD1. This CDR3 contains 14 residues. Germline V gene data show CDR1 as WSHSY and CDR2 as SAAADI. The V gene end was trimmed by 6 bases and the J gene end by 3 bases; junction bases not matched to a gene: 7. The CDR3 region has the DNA TGCGCCAGCAGAAGACAGGGGATAAGCTACGAGCAGTACCTC. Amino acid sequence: CASRRQGISYEQYL.